This TCR beta chain comes out of a study of blood T cells in healthy people across ages. The CDR3 length is 13 residues. Trimming shortened V by 9 bases and J by 12 bases, and 22 bases separated the two germline ends. Per the germline V gene, CDR1 is SGHRS and CDR2 is YFSETQ. Combining a sample-barcoded 5' primer with a J-beta primer mix, a second PCR ran for roughly 7 to 11 cycles. Each cDNA molecule received a tag from a template-switch adaptor that had 12 random nucleotides. Sequencing recovered at least 2.5 million CDR3-containing paired-end reads from each sample. TCRdb re-analysed the 5' RACE reads in MiXCR, keeping a single row per CDR3 protein. The sample lists 550,000 to 800,000 distinct CDR3 sequences; under 25% were seen once. The table lists this clonotype with a few counts.

The sequenced sample consisted of blood. The rearrangement links TRBV5-1 to TRBJ2-1; D is unclear. The source is a man in his 70s in good health. The CDR3 nucleotides are TGCGCCACCCAAGATGGGCTAATGGGTGGGCAGTTCTTC. As protein: CATQDGLMGGQFF. Looking up the rest from reference TRBV5-1 and TRBJ2-1 gives the full variable domain: KAGVTQTPRYLIKTRGQQVTLSCSPISGHRSVSWYQQTPGQGLQFLFEYFSETQRNKGNFPGRFSGRQFSNSRSEMNVSTLELGDSALYLCATQDGLMGGQFFGPGTRLTVL.